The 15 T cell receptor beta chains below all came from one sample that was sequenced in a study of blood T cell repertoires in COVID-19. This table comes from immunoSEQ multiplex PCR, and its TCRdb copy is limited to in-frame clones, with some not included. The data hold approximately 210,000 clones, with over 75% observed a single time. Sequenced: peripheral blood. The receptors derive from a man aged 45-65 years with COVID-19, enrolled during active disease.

The CDR3 is CASSDQGSYGYTF. The DNA of the CDR3 is TGTGCCAGCAGTGACCAGGGGAGCTATGGCTACACCTTC. The genes are TRBV2 and TRBJ1-2, with a tentative D call TRBD1 (6 bases). V shed 3 bases and J shed 4 bases, with 9 bases lying between them. CDR3 length: 13 residues. CDR1 is SNHLY and CDR2 is FYNNEI in the germline V gene. The variable domain in full, with the rest retrieved from reference TRBV2 and TRBJ1-2, is EPEVTQTPSHQVTQMGQEVILRCVPISNHLYFYWYRQILGQKVEFLVSFYNNEISEKSEIFDDQFSVERPDGSNFTLKIRSTKLEDSAMYFCASSDQGSYGYTFGSGTRLTVV.

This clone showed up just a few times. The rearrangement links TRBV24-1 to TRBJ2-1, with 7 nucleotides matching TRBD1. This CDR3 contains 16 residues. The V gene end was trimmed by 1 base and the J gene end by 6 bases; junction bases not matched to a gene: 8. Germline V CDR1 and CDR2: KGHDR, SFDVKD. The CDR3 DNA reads TGTGCCACCAGTGATTTCGGGACAGCAAAACTCAATGAGCAGTTCTTC. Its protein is CATSDFGTAKLNEQFF.

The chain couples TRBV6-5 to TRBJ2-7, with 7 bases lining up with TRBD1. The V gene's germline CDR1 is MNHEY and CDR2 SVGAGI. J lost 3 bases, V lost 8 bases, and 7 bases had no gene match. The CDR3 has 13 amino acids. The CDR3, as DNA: TGTGCCAGCGGATTACAGGGGAACTACGAGCAGTACTTC. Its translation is CASGLQGNYEQYF.

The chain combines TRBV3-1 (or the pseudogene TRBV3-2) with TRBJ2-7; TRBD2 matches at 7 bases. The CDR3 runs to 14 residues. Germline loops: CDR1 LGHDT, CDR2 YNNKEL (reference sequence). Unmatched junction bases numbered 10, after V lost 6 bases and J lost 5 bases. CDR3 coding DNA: TGTGCCAGCAGTTACCCGGGACTAATCCACGAGCAGTACTTC. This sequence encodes CASSYPGLIHEQYF.

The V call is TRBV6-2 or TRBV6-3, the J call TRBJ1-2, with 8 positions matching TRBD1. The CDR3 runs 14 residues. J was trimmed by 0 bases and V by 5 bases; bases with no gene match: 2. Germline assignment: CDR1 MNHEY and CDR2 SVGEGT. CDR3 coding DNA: TGTGCCAGCAGTGGGGACAGGCCTAACTATGGCTACACCTTC. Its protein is CASSGDRPNYGYTF.

The CDR3 sequence is CASSLGGQWIEDNEKLFF. CDR3 DNA sequence: TGTGCCAGCAGTTTAGGGGGACAGTGGATTGAAGATAATGAAAAACTGTTTTTT. V usage is TRBV28 and J usage is TRBJ1-4; 7 bases map to TRBD1. This CDR3 is 18 amino acids long. The germline gives CDR1 MDHEN, CDR2 SYDVKM. The V gene end was trimmed by 2 bases and the J gene end by 4 bases; junction bases not matched to a gene: 13.

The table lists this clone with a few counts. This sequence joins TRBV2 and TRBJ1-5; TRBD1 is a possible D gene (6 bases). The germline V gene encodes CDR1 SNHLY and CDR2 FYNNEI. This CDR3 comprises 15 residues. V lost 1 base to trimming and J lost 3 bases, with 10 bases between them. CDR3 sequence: CASSEDRDTNQPQHF. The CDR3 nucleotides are TGTGCCAGCAGTGAAGATAGGGACACCAATCAGCCCCAGCATTTT. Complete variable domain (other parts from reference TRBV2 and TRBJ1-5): EPEVTQTPSHQVTQMGQEVILRCVPISNHLYFYWYRQILGQKVEFLVSFYNNEISEKSEIFDDQFSVERPDGSNFTLKIRSTKLEDSAMYFCASSEDRDTNQPQHFGDGTRLSIL.

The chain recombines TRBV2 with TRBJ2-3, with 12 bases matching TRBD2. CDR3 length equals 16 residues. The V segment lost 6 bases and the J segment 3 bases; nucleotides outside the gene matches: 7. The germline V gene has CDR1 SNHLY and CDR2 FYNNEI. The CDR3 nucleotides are TGTGCCAGCAGCCCAAGAACTAGCGGGAGGACAGATACGCAGTATTTT. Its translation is CASSPRTSGRTDTQYF.

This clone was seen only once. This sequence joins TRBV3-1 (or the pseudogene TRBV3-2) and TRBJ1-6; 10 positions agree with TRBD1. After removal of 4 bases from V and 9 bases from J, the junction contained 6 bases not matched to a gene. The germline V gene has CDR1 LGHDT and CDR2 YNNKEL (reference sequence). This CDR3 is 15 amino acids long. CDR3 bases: TGTGCCAGCAGCCCACAGGGACAGGGGCCTTCACCCCTCCACTTT. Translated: CASSPQGQGPSPLHF.

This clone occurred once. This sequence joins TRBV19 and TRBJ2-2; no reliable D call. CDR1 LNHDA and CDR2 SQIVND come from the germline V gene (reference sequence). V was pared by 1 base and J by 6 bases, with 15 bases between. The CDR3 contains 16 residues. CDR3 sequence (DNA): TGTGCCAGTAGTATAGTTCGACAAATGGTCCCCGGGGAGCTGTTTTTT. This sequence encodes CASSIVRQMVPGELFF.

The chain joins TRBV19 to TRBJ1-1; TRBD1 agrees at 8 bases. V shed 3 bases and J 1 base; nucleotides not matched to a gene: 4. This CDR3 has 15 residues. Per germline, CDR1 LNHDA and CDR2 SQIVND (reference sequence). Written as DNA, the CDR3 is TGTGCCAGTAGTATCCGGGACAGGCGGAACACTGAAGCTTTCTTT. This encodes CASSIRDRRNTEAFF.

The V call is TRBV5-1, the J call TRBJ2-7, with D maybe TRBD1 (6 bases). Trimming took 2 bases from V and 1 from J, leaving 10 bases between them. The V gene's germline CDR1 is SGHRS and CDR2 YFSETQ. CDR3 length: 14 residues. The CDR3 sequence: CASSFLDSSYEQYF. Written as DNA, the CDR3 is TGCGCCAGCAGCTTCTTGGACAGTTCCTACGAGCAGTACTTC.

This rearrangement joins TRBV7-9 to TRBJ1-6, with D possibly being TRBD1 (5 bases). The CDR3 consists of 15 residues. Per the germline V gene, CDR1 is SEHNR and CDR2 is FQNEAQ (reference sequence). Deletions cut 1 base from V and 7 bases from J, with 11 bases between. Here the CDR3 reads CASSLEGDGNSPLHF. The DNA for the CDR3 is TGTGCCAGCAGCTTAGAAGGGGATGGGAATTCACCCCTCCACTTT.

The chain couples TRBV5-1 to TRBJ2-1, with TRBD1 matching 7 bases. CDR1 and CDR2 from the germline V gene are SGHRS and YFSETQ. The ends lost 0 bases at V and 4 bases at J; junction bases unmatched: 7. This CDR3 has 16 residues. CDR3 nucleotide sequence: TGCGCCAGCAGCTTGGCCGGGGACAGCCTATACAATGAGCAGTTCTTC. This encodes CASSLAGDSLYNEQFF.

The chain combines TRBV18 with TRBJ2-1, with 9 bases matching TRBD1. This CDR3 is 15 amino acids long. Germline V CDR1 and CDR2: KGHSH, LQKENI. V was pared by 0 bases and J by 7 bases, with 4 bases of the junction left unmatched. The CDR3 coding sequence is TGTGCCAGCTCACCACCCGGACAGGGGTGGAATGAGCAGTTCTTC. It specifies CASSPPGQGWNEQFF.